This entry describes one T cell receptor beta chain. This entry comes from a study of blood T cell repertoires in COVID-19. Trimming stripped 4 bases from V and 7 bases from J, with 20 bases between. CDR3 length equals 16 residues. Germline V lookup: CDR1 LGHDT, CDR2 YNNKEL (reference sequence). TCRdb's copy holds only in-frame clones and misses some; the assay was immunoSEQ multiplex PCR. The profile covers about 110,000 clones, with approximately 82% appearing a single time and approximately 4.1% taken by the ten largest. This chain connects TRBV3-1 (or the pseudogene TRBV3-2) to TRBJ2-1; D perhaps matches TRBD2 (6 bases). The sample consisted of peripheral blood. The clonotype was recovered from a woman between 65 and 79 years old with acute or convalescent COVID-19. CDR3 sequence (DNA): TGTGCCAGCAGCCTCCAAAGCCAGGGACTCACGAATGAGCAGTTCTTC. It specifies CASSLQSQGLTNEQFF.